The entry that follows covers one T cell receptor beta chain sequence. The source of the sample is a study of blood T cell repertoires in COVID-19. Study at large: T cells, B-cell-depleted T cells, or PBMCs provided the cDNA or gDNA that served as material.

V dropped 2 bases and J dropped 8 bases, with 14 bases sitting between them. CDR3 size: 14 residues. The germline V gene encodes CDR1 SGHRS and CDR2 YFSETQ. In the source study's methods: Estimated nucleated cell counts came from reference gene primer amplification. Measured with immunoSEQ multiplex PCR; TCRdb has only the in-frame clones, and not every one. That table supplies the V and J calls and clone size; D and trimming were determined from the DNA. The table records more than 95,000 clones, around 90% of them present only once. The receptor's source is a human donor in a cohort sampled during active COVID-19. Material: peripheral blood. The chain links TRBV5-1 to TRBJ2-1, with D perhaps matching TRBD1 (6 bases). This CDR3 reads CASSLGGAVDEQFF. The CDR3, as DNA: TGCGCCAGCAGCTTAGGGGGTGCAGTGGATGAGCAGTTCTTC.